Shown below are 21 T cell receptor beta chains from a single sample sequenced in a study of blood T cell repertoires in COVID-19. The method was immunoSEQ multiplex PCR; TCRdb's version includes in-frame clones alone and lacks a portion of them. This table holds approximately 480,000 clones, approximately 89% found once. The sample comprised peripheral blood. The receptors originated from a man aged 18 to 30 with COVID-19, enrolled during active disease.

The chain carries TRBV9 and TRBJ2-2; TRBD1 matches at 7 bases. In germline, CDR1 is SGDLS, CDR2 YYNGEE. V shed 6 bases, J shed 0 bases, and the junction held 5 bases outside the gene matches. The CDR3 is 15 residues long. CDR3 region: CASNLDRTNTGELFF. The CDR3 region has the DNA TGTGCCAGCAACCTGGACAGGACGAACACCGGGGAGCTGTTTTTT.

V usage is TRBV6-4 and J usage is TRBJ2-1, with 9 nucleotides matching TRBD2. The trim removed 2 bases at V and 0 bases at J, leaving 2 bases unmatched. The CDR3 totals 16 residues. CDR1 is MRHNA and CDR2 is SNTAGT in the germline V gene. The CDR3 loop reads CASSDGTSPSYNEQFF. CDR3 sequence (DNA): TGTGCCAGCAGTGACGGGACTAGCCCCTCCTACAATGAGCAGTTCTTC.

The genes are TRBV14 and TRBJ2-1, with 11 positions matching TRBD2. Germline V gene data show CDR1 as SGHDN and CDR2 as FVKESK. The CDR3 has 18 residues. V gave up 0 bases and J gave up 9 bases; unmatched junction bases: 13. CDR3: CASSQELALAGGSGEQFF. The CDR3 DNA reads as TGTGCCAGCAGCCAAGAACTCGCCCTAGCGGGGGGTTCTGGTGAGCAGTTCTTC.

The genes are TRBV14 and TRBJ2-7; the match to TRBD1 covers 8 bases. From germline, CDR1 is SGHDN and CDR2 FVKESK. This CDR3 spans 16 amino acids. The ends lost 4 bases at V and 5 bases at J; junction bases unmatched: 13. CDR3 in amino acids: CASSLRLTGGRNEQYF. In DNA, the CDR3 is TGTGCCAGCAGCCTTCGGCTTACAGGGGGAAGAAACGAGCAGTACTTC. Full variable domain (missing parts from reference TRBV14 and TRBJ2-7): EAGVTQFPSHSVIEKGQTVTLRCDPISGHDNLYWYRRVMGKEIKFLLHFVKESKQDESGMPNNRFLAERTGGTYSTLKVQPAELEDSGVYFCASSLRLTGGRNEQYFGPGTRLTVT.

This clone was seen more than once but under ten times. V is TRBV4-1 and J is TRBJ1-4; perhaps TRBD1 as D (6 bases). Trimming removed 4 bases at V and 5 bases at J, with 14 bases between. CDR3 size: 15 residues. The germline CDR1 and CDR2 sequences are MGHRA and YSYEKL. The CDR3 nucleotides are TGCGCCAGCAGCCCTGCCGGGACAAGAAATGAAAAACTGTTTTTT. Translating gives CASSPAGTRNEKLFF.

This chain links TRBV6-5 with TRBJ1-2; D perhaps matches TRBD1 (5 bases). The CDR3 loop spans 12 amino acids. The V gene lost 6 bases and the J gene lost 5 bases, with 10 bases spanning the gap. Germline-derived CDR1 and CDR2 are MNHEY and SVGAGI. CDR3 DNA sequence: TGTGCCAGCAGATCAGGGTCTTATGGCTACACCTTC. It encodes CASRSGSYGYTF.

This clone was seen only a few times. The gene calls are TRBV24-1 and TRBJ2-7; 8 bases align to TRBD1. This CDR3 contains 14 residues. V lost 6 bases to trimming and J lost 2 bases; unmatched junction nucleotides: 5. Germline CDR1 reads KGHDR; CDR2 reads SFDVKD. In DNA, the CDR3 is TGTGCCACCAGTAAGGGACAGGACCCCTACGAGCAGTACTTC. It codes for CATSKGQDPYEQYF.

The rearrangement links TRBV5-4 to TRBJ1-1; no definite D call. This CDR3 is built from 14 residues. V was shortened by 0 bases and J by 7 bases, with 13 bases between the two germline ends. Per germline, CDR1 SGHNT and CDR2 YYREEE (reference sequence). CDR3 sequence reads: CASSLAWGASEAFF. The DNA of the CDR3 is TGTGCCAGCAGCTTGGCCTGGGGAGCCAGTGAAGCTTTCTTT. Full variable domain (remainder filled in from reference TRBV5-4 and TRBJ1-1): ETGVTQSPTHLIKTRGQQVTLRCSSQSGHNTVSWYQQALGQGPQFIFQYYREEENGRGNFPPRFSGLQFPNYSSELNVNALELDDSALYLCASSLAWGASEAFFGQGTRLTVV.

V gene TRBV11-2 combines with J gene TRBJ2-7; D remains ambiguous. The length of the CDR3 is 15 residues. Trimming removed 5 bases at V and 0 bases at J, with 14 bases between. Germline V gene sequence: CDR1 SGHAT, CDR2 FQNNGV. As DNA, the CDR3 is TGTGCCAGCAGCCCTGGAGACTTCGTCTCCTACGAGCAGTACTTC. Its protein product is CASSPGDFVSYEQYF.

This chain connects TRBV27 to TRBJ1-1; 10 positions match TRBD1. V lost 6 bases and J lost 5; bases outside the gene matches: 6. This CDR3 comprises 14 residues. Germline V lookup: CDR1 MNHEY, CDR2 SMNVEV (reference sequence). The CDR3, as DNA: TGTGCCAGCAGGTACGACAGGGGGCGAACTGAAGCTTTCTTT. This encodes CASRYDRGRTEAFF.

In this sample, this clone turned up once. The V call is TRBV18, the J call TRBJ1-1; 8 bases are a match to TRBD1. Germline loops: CDR1 KGHSH, CDR2 LQKENI. The junction had 12 bases not matched to a gene; V was cut back by 3 bases and J by 3 bases. The CDR3 consists of 17 residues. CDR3 sequence (DNA): TGTGCCAGCTCACCTATGGGGCAGGGGGCCATTTACACTGAAGCTTTCTTT. Translating it yields CASSPMGQGAIYTEAFF.

CDR3 in DNA: TGTGCCAGCAGTTACAACAACAATGAGCAGTTCTTC. Translating it yields CASSYNNNEQFF. This chain links TRBV6-5 with TRBJ2-1; D unclear. The CDR3 length is 12 residues. Germline CDR1 is MNHEY and CDR2 is SVGAGI. V gave up 2 bases and J gave up 5 bases, with 4 bases separating them.

The chain is built from TRBV6-5 and TRBJ1-5; no clear D. Germline values: CDR1 MNHEY, CDR2 SVGAGI. The CDR3 sequence is 14 residues long. Trimming pared 1 base from V and 4 bases from J, leaving 8 bases between. CDR3 DNA: TGTGCCAGCAGTTACTGGCCAGGAAATCAGCCCCAGCATTTT. Translated: CASSYWPGNQPQHF.

The rearrangement joins TRBV4-1 to TRBJ2-5; 10 nucleotides line up with TRBD1. J lost 4 bases, V lost 5 bases, and 1 base had no gene match. Germline values: CDR1 MGHRA, CDR2 YSYEKL. The CDR3 totals 13 residues. CDR3 DNA sequence: TGCGCCAGCAGCGGGGACAGGGGAGAGACCCAGTACTTC. Protein product: CASSGDRGETQYF.

The chain couples TRBV7-8 to TRBJ1-5; tentative D call: TRBD1 (6 bases). The CDR3 loop spans 16 amino acids. V lost 1 base and J 4 bases, leaving 14 bases between the germline ends. The V gene's germline CDR1 is SGHVS and CDR2 FQNEAQ. The CDR3 DNA sequence: TGTGCCAGCAGCTTAGAGGGGGTCGGTACTAATCAGCCCCAGCATTTT. It codes for CASSLEGVGTNQPQHF.

The rearrangement uses TRBV12-3 or TRBV12-4 and TRBJ1-4; D gene ambiguous. This CDR3 is built from 13 residues. Deletions cut 5 bases from V and 5 bases from J, with 9 bases between. DNA for the CDR3: TGTGCCAGCAGTCTCCACACAAATGAAAAACTGTTTTTT. Translating it yields CASSLHTNEKLFF.

This clone occurred once. This rearrangement joins TRBV6-1 to TRBJ2-3, with a weak D call TRBD2 (5 bases). Trimming pared 1 base from V and 4 bases from J, leaving 6 bases between. The CDR3 sequence is 13 residues long. The germline gives CDR1 MNHNS, CDR2 SASEGT. CDR3 amino acids: CASSEVLADTQYF. In nucleotides, the CDR3 is TGTGCCAGCAGTGAAGTACTAGCAGATACGCAGTATTTT.

J is TRBJ2-5 and V is TRBV1; the table's TRBD1 call for D was not verified on the DNA. TRBV1 is a documented pseudogene. This CDR3 has 16 residues. The CDR3 region has the DNA TGCACCAGCAGCCAGAAAACAGGGGCTGAGGGGGAGACCCAGTACTTC. It codes for CTSSQKTGAEGETQYF.

The chain links TRBV6-4 to TRBJ1-1, with D possibly being TRBD1 (5 bases). Germline-derived CDR1 and CDR2 are MRHNA and SNTAGT. The V end lost 5 bases, the J end lost 4 bases, and 14 bases lay between the germline ends. The CDR3 sequence is 14 residues long. DNA for the CDR3: TGTGCCAGCAGTCCTCCTGGGGCTGGCACTGAAGCTTTCTTT. Protein product: CASSPPGAGTEAFF.

The chain is built from TRBV5-1 and TRBJ1-1; D is uncertain. With 4 bases removed from V and 3 bases from J, the gap between germline ends came to 10 bases. The CDR3 is 13 residues long. The germline V gene encodes CDR1 SGHRS and CDR2 YFSETQ. CDR3 DNA sequence: TGCGCCAGCAGCCCAGACATCTACACTGAAGCTTTCTTT. It codes for CASSPDIYTEAFF.

This chain links TRBV6-5 with TRBJ2-5; 7 nucleotides line up with TRBD1. The CDR3 runs 15 residues. The V gene end was trimmed by 2 bases and the J gene end by 5 bases; junction bases not matched to a gene: 8. In germline, CDR1 is MNHEY, CDR2 SVGAGI. The CDR3 DNA reads as TGTGCCAGCAGTTACCGACAGGGTTGGAGGGAGACCCAGTACTTC. Residues: CASSYRQGWRETQYF.